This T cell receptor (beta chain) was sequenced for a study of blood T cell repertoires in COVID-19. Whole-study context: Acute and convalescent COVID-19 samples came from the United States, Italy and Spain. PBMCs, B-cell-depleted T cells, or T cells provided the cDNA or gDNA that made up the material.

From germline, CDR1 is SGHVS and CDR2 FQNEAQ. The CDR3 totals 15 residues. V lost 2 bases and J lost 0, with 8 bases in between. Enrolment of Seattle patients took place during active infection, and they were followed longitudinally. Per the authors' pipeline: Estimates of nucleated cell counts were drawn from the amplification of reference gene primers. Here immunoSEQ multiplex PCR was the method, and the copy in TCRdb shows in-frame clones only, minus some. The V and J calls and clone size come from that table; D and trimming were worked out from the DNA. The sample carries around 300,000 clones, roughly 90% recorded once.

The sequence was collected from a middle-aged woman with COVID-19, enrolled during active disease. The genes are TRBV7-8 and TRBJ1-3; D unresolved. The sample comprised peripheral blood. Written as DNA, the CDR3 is TGTGCCAGCAGCTTACCCCCGGGCTCTGGAAACACCATATATTTT. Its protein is CASSLPPGSGNTIYF.